This passage covers 4 T cell receptor beta chains from one sample sequenced in a study of T cell repertoires in cytomegalovirus infection. Each CDR3 protein is one row after TCRdb ran MiXCR on the reads. The sample yields 750,000 to 900,000 distinct CDR3 sequences, about 29% seen once. Which antigens these TCRs recognize remains unknown. This specimen consisted of cultured CD8+ T cells from PBMCs, obtained from culture after CMV antigen stimulation. The receptors stem from a human donor in good health (CMV status not recorded). Some clones in this sample may be carry-over from other donors' samples.

The chain employs TRBV2 and TRBJ2-1; 10 bases line up with TRBD2. CDR1 is SNHLY and CDR2 is FYNNEI in the germline V gene. The CDR3 sequence is 19 residues long. With 0 bases clipped from V and 1 base from J, the junction kept 9 bases outside the gene matches. The CDR3 loop is CASSEAEGKGLASYNEQFF. CDR3 bases: TGTGCCAGCAGTGAAGCAGAAGGGAAGGGACTAGCGTCCTACAATGAGCAGTTCTTC.

Notes on this clonotype: The germline gene is not matched at one end of the junction; a read error may be the cause. CDR3 region: CAGSLDKNTEAFF. As DNA, the CDR3 is TGTGCCGGCAGCTTAGATAAGAACACTGAAGCTTTCTTT. The genes are TRBV7-9 and TRBJ1-1; unclear D gene. The CDR3 loop spans 13 amino acids. The germline gives CDR1 SEHNR, CDR2 FQNEAQ (reference sequence).

This clonotype occurred a few times. The chain combines TRBV14 with TRBJ1-3; TRBD1 agrees at 8 bases. Trimming cost V 2 bases and J 4 bases; bases outside gene matches: 7. This CDR3 has 16 amino acids. The V gene's germline CDR1 is SGHDN and CDR2 FVKESK. The CDR3 sequence is CASSQTGQGDGNTIYF. The CDR3 region has the DNA TGTGCCAGCAGCCAAACCGGACAGGGTGACGGAAACACCATATATTTT.

J is TRBJ2-3 and V is TRBV28, with 13 positions matching TRBD2. Germline lookup yields CDR1 MDHEN and CDR2 SYDVKM. This CDR3 comprises 17 residues. After removal of 6 bases from V and 5 bases from J, the junction contained 11 bases not matched to a gene. The CDR3 region has the DNA TGTGCCAGCAGGTCTACCCGGACTAGCGGGGGTTTAGATACGCAGTATTTT. Protein sequence: CASRSTRTSGGLDTQYF.